Sequencing of this T cell receptor beta chain was carried out in a study of cytomegalovirus exposure and HLA in healthy donors. Study-wide points: An analysis that was carried out later associated fewer than 20,000 TCR beta sequences with HLA alleles at 0.05 false discovery rate. In a later analysis, TCR beta V- and J-gene trimming was associated with a missense DCLRE1C variant.

Note on this clone: Its antigen is unknown.

The V gene's germline CDR1 is SGHTA and CDR2 FQGTGA. The CDR3 spans 17 residues. V shed 1 base and J 0 bases; nucleotides not matched to a gene: 4. A multiplex PCR was run with 60 Vbeta primers and 13 Jbeta primers. Profiling relied on immunoSEQ multiplex PCR, and the TCRdb table lists in-frame clones only, not all of them. The sample includes about 180,000 clones, roughly 85% of them seen just once. This clonotype was obtained from a boy younger than 10 in good health and CMV-seronegative. This chain links TRBV7-3 with TRBJ2-3; the match to TRBD2 covers 10 bases. Specimen: PBMCs. The CDR3 DNA sequence: TGTGCCAGCAGCTTAAGGAGCGGGAGGGCTAGCACAGATACGCAGTATTTT. Its protein product is CASSLRSGRASTDTQYF.